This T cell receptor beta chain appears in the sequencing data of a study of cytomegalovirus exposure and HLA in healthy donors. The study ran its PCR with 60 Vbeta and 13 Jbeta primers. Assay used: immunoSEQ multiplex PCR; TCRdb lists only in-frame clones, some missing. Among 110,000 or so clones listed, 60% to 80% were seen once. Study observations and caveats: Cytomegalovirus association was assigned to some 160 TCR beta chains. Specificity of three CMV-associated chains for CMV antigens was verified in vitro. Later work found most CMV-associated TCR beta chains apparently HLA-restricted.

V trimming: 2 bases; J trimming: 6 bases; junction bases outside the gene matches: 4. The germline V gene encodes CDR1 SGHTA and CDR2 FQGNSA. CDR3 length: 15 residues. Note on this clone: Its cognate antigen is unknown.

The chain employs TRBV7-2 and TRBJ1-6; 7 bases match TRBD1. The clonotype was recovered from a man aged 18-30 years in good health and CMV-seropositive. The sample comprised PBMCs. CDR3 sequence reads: CASSLTRQGNSPLHF. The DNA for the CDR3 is TGTGCCAGCAGCTTAACACGACAGGGTAATTCACCCCTCCACTTT. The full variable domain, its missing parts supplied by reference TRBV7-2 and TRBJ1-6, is GAGVSQSPSNKVTEKGKDVELRCDPISGHTALYWYRQSLGQGLEFLIYFQGNSAPDKSGLPSDRFSAERTGGSVSTLTIQRTQQEDSAVYLCASSLTRQGNSPLHFGNGTRLTVT.